This T cell receptor beta chain derives from a study of blood T cells in healthy people across ages (dated by TCRdb to 2015 to 2017). Regarding the research as a whole: Template switching captured roughly one uniquely barcoded TCR beta cDNA molecule per two T cells in model experiments. Using deep sequencing normalized with unique cDNA molecular identifiers, the study measured how TCR beta repertoire diversity changes with age. The donors were split into four age groups: young (average 16 years), middle-aged (about 40), aged (more than 55) and long-lived (under 85). To avoid experimental bias, donors of different ages were distributed randomly across sequencing lanes. The study analyzed two additional independent replicas of 1 million unique cDNA reads from the same blood draw for two donors, one aged 18 to 29 and one aged 80 or older.

This clonotype was seen repeatedly, ten times or more. Its antigen has not been determined. The input lacks base qualities; no much larger clone sits a single base away. The roughly 39 donors, aged about 6 to 90 years, were systemically healthy Caucasian individuals from Russia. Approximately 10 milliliters of peripheral blood were collected from each donor into EDTA-treated Vacutainer tubes. PBMCs were isolated by Ficoll-Paque density-gradient centrifugation, with at least 7 million obtained per sample. Total RNA was extracted from PBMCs with Trizol reagent, with at least 6 micrograms obtained per sample. For every donor, an aliquot of PBMCs went through flow cytometry to measure the percentages of naive CD45RAhigh/CD27high T cells. Libraries were prepared through 5' RACE. A second PCR of about 7 to 12 cycles was performed with a sample-barcoded 5' primer and a J-beta primer mix. A unique molecular identifier was introduced onto each TCR beta cDNA molecule by a template-switch 5' adaptor carrying 12 random nucleotides. Each sample yielded at least 3 million CDR3-containing paired-end reads. All of the RNA was converted into first-strand cDNA using the Mint cDNA synthesis kit, with a TRBC-specific oligonucleotide serving as the primer. After uracil-DNA glycosylase treatment, a first 18-cycle PCR used universal primers M1SS and BC2_uni_R on all cDNA. The original methods were these. For normalization, 1 million high-quality reads were randomly selected from each sample, with every read carrying a distinct molecular identifier. Instead of being binned into consensus sequences, reads with shared molecular identifiers were discarded. CDR3 identification, clonotype clustering and error correction used MiTCR with a Q25 quality threshold and the strictest error-elimination algorithm. Lower-bound total TCR beta diversity was estimated with a nonparametric unseen species model using Euler transformation. The raw public reads went through TCRdb reprocessing: fastp at Q25, MiXCR clone calling, in-frame beta chains kept. Rows are combined by CDR3 protein, so each entry shows the most common genes and DNA. TCRdb, not the authors, supplied the V and J calls. In this sample the table shows fewer than 2 million distinct CDR3 sequences, about 39% of which occur a single time. Together, the top ten hold roughly 23% of the sample.

Trimming leaves V shorter by 3 bases and J shorter by 0 bases, with the junction holding 3 bases beyond the gene matches. Per the germline V gene, KGHDR is the CDR1 and SFDVKD is the CDR2. Inclusive of the bounding cysteine and phenylalanine, the CDR3 is 15 residues long. Solely the CDR3 DNA is kept, with 45 bases framed from the first base. The study at large found these results: Estimates of total diversity based on one million sequenced T cells were considered lower bounds and underestimates. Observed TCR beta diversity correlated strongly with the percentage of naive T cells measured by flow cytometry. Because profiling used bulk unsorted PBMCs, naive and antigen-experienced compartments could not be compared conclusively. Observed TCR beta diversity per million T cells fell roughly linearly with age, and a significant reduction was already apparent by age approximately 40. Compared with the aged group, the long-lived group had more naive CD4+ T cells, fewer expanded clones and increased TCR diversity, suggesting age selection. Because donor CMV infection status was unknown, age-related changes in expanded clonotypes were potentially confounded.

This receptor was obtained from a human donor in good health. Sequenced sample: blood. Recombination linked TRBV24-1 to TRBJ2-5, and 7 junctional nucleotides match TRBD1. The DNA reads as follows: TGTGCCACCAGTGATGGGGGACAGTACCAAGAGACCCAGTACTTC. This gives the protein CATSDGGQYQETQYF.